The rows below give T cell receptor beta chains drawn from one sample of a study of T cells in tumors after PD-1 blockade. Assay: immunoSEQ multiplex PCR; the TCRdb copy retains only in-frame clones and omits some. Of 12,000 to 15,000 clones in the sample, 55% to 80% are singletons; the top ten hold roughly 30%. Here the sequenced sample was tumor tissue, taken after anti-PD-1 treatment. These receptors came from a human donor with cutaneous squamous cell carcinoma. The CDR3 runs from the conserved cysteine through the conserved F or W. Each record gives: V gene, clone size, D gene, J gene, CDR3 length, CDR3 DNA, CDR3 protein. D genes are given only for firm matches. Clone size, where shown, is once, few, many, or a class for clones that have expanded.

TRBV25-1	NA	TRBD2	TRBJ2-1	13	TGTGCCAGCAGTCCGGTAGCGGGAGTTGAGCAGTTCTTC	CASSPVAGVEQFF
TRBV27	NA	TRBD1	TRBJ2-3	17	TGTGCCAGCAGTTTATCGTCGGACAGGGCTAGCACAGATACGCAGTATTTT	CASSLSSDRASTDTQYF
TRBV28	NA	NA	TRBJ1-1	16	TGTGCCAGCAGTGTGACTGCTGGGCAGGGTTTTGGTGAAGCTTTCTTT	CASSVTAGQGFGEAFF
TRBV5-6	few	NA	TRBJ1-6	13	TGTGCCAGCAGACGGGGGTGGAATTCACCCCTCCACTTT	CASRRGWNSPLHF
TRBV6-2/TRBV6-3	NA	TRBD1	TRBJ2-4	16	TGTGCCAGCAGTTACTACCCGCCGACAGGGGGCTACATTCAGTACTTC	CASSYYPPTGGYIQYF
TRBV6-5	NA	NA	TRBJ1-1	15	TGTGCCAGCAGTCACGCCGACAGGCTGAACACTGAAGCTTTCTTT	CASSHADRLNTEAFF
TRBV4-2	NA	NA	TRBJ1-6	15	TGTGCCAGCACCCGAACCGACAGACACCATTCACCCCTCCACTTT	CASTRTDRHHSPLHF
TRBV28	NA	NA	TRBJ2-1	13	TGTGCCAGCAGTTTAGGGACCACCAATGAGCAGTTCTTC	CASSLGTTNEQFF
TRBV27	NA	NA	TRBJ2-2	14	TGTGCCAGCAGTTTCGACGTGAACACCGGGGAGCTGTTTTTT	CASSFDVNTGELFF
TRBV19	NA	TRBD1	TRBJ2-1	16	TGTGCCAGTAGTATAGGAGGGACAGGGGAGCGCGATGAGCAGTTCTTC	CASSIGGTGERDEQFF
TRBV7-9	few	TRBD2	TRBJ2-1	18	TGTGCCAGCAGCCCCCGGCTGGGCGGGGGGGCCTTCCACAATGAGCAGTTCTTC	CASSPRLGGGAFHNEQFF
TRBV13	NA	NA	TRBJ2-1	18	TGTGCCAGCAGCTTAGAAGGGACGGGGGACGTCCCGGACAATGAGCAGTTCTTC	CASSLEGTGDVPDNEQFF
TRBV2	NA	TRBD1	TRBJ2-7	13	TGTGCCAGCAGTGGGACAGGGTTCTACGAGCAGTACTTC	CASSGTGFYEQYF
TRBV6-2/TRBV6-3	NA	TRBD2	TRBJ2-3	15	TGTGCCAGCAGTTACGGGACTAGTGGCACAGATACGCAGTATTTT	CASSYGTSGTDTQYF
TRBV5-1	NA	NA	TRBJ1-1	14	TGCGCCAGCAGCTTGGGGACAGCCAACACTGAAGCTTTCTTT	CASSLGTANTEAFF
TRBV6-5	NA	NA	TRBJ1-4	16	TGTGCCAGCAGTTACTCGGGAACGGGGGGGCATGAAAAACTGTTTTTT	CASSYSGTGGHEKLFF
TRBV6-2/TRBV6-3	once	TRBD2	TRBJ2-7	17	TGTGCCAGCAGTTCGGTTCTCTCGGTGCTAGCGGGGAGGGAGCAGTACTTC	CASSSVLSVLAGREQYF
TRBV19	NA	TRBD1	TRBJ2-7	14	TGTGCCAGTAGTAGATGGGACAGTCTTCACGAGCAGTACTTC	CASSRWDSLHEQYF
TRBV2	NA	TRBD2	TRBJ2-5	18	TGTGCCAGCAGCCTGCGCTCTAGACTAGCGGGGGGCGAGGAGACCCAGTACTTC	CASSLRSRLAGGEETQYF
TRBV30	once	TRBD1	TRBJ1-1	18	TGTGCCTGGAGTCTGGGGACAGAACCTACACTTCCGAACACTGAAGCTTTCTTT	CAWSLGTEPTLPNTEAFF
TRBV13	few	NA	TRBJ2-7	14	TGTGCCAGCAGCCGTACACTAAGCTCCTACGAGCAGTACTTC	CASSRTLSSYEQYF
TRBV7-2	NA	NA	TRBJ2-7	14	TGTGCCAGCAGCTTTGTAGGGGGAACCTACGAGCAGTACTTC	CASSFVGGTYEQYF
TRBV5-1	NA	NA	TRBJ1-6	17	TGCGCCAGCAGTTCCTCCCGTCAGACAGGTGAAAATTCACCCCTCCACTTT	CASSSSRQTGENSPLHF
TRBV7-3	NA	TRBD2	TRBJ2-3	14	TGTGCCAGCAGCTTAGCGGGAGGCCTAGATACGCAGTATTTT	CASSLAGGLDTQYF
TRBV27	once	TRBD2	TRBJ2-2	19	TGTGCCAGCAGTACAAGAGGACTAGCGGGAGGGCCGGGGACCGGGGAGCTGTTTTTT	CASSTRGLAGGPGTGELFF
TRBV20-1	NA	NA	TRBJ2-7	13	TGCAGTGCTAGTAGTACGGTCTCCTACGAGCAGTACTTC	CSASSTVSYEQYF
TRBV21-1	NA	NA	TRBJ1-4	15	TGTGCCAGCAGCAAAGAAGGGCGGAGGGTTGAAAAACTGTTTTTT	CASSKEGRRVEKLFF
TRBV10-3	NA	TRBD2	TRBJ2-3	15	TGTGCCATCAGTGAAACTAGCGGGAGGGAGGATACGCAGTATTTT	CAISETSGREDTQYF
TRBV10-3	NA	NA	TRBJ2-5	14	TGTGCCATCAGCCAAAGGGGGATTGACGAGACCCAGTACTTC	CAISQRGIDETQYF
TRBV9	NA	NA	TRBJ2-3	13	TGTGCCAGCAGCATACCCTCCACAGATACGCAGTATTTT	CASSIPSTDTQYF
TRBV5-6	NA	NA	TRBJ2-2	15	TGTGCCAGCAGCTTAGCTGGGAGAAACACCGGGGAGCTGTTTTTT	CASSLAGRNTGELFF
TRBV19	medium-sized	NA	TRBJ2-3	13	TGTGCCAGTAGCTGGACCAACACAGATACGCAGTATTTT	CASSWTNTDTQYF
TRBV6-5	NA	NA	TRBJ2-7	14	TGTGCCAGCAGTAGGCAGGGATTTGGGTACGAGCAGTACTTC	CASSRQGFGYEQYF
TRBV11-3	medium-sized	NA	TRBJ2-7	13	TGTGCCAGCAGCCGCAGGGGAGTCAACGAGCAGTACTTC	CASSRRGVNEQYF
TRBV7-6	NA	NA	TRBJ2-1	13	TGTGCCAGCAGCAACGGTATGGACAATGAGCAGTTCTTC	CASSNGMDNEQFF
TRBV13	NA	NA	TRBJ1-2	15	TGTGCCAGCAGCTTGCGTGAACGCTCGAACTATGGCTACACCTTC	CASSLRERSNYGYTF
TRBV7-3	NA	NA	TRBJ2-5	14	TGTGCCAGCAGCGCTTACGGGGGTAGAGAGACCCAGTACTTC	CASSAYGGRETQYF
TRBV27	NA	NA	TRBJ2-7	14	TGTGCCAGCAGTTTAACTCGACCACCCTACGAGCAGTACTTC	CASSLTRPPYEQYF
TRBV5-5	NA	NA	TRBJ2-7	15	TGTGCCAGCAGCCCTAGGCCGGCTGTTTCCTACGAGCAGTACTTC	CASSPRPAVSYEQYF
TRBV21-1	NA	NA	TRBJ1-2	12	TGTGCCAGCACCCCGGCGGTTTATGGCTACACCTTC	CASTPAVYGYTF
TRBV7-8	NA	NA	TRBJ2-1	15	TGTGCCAGCAGCTCAGCTGGGACAAGTACAATGAAGCAGTTCTTC	CASSSAGTSTMKQFF
TRBV7-9	few	TRBD2	TRBJ2-1	16	TGTGCCAGCAGCTTAGGAAGCGGGGGAGGGACCAATGAGCAGTTCTTC	CASSLGSGGGTNEQFF
TRBV18	few	TRBD2	TRBJ2-3	16	TGTGCCAGCTCACCCCGAAGCGGGGATCCCACAGATACGCAGTATTTT	CASSPRSGDPTDTQYF
TRBV5-1	once	NA	TRBJ2-7	12	TGCGCCAGCAGCTTGGGCGTCTACGAGCAGTACTTC	CASSLGVYEQYF
TRBV30	NA	NA	TRBJ1-1	11	TGTGCCTGGATGGGTTCCGGAGAAGCTTTCTTT	CAWMGSGEAFF
TRBV5-1	NA	NA	TRBJ2-2	16	TGCGCCAGCAGACTACAATACAGGGATGACACCGGGGAGCTGTTTTTT	CASRLQYRDDTGELFF
TRBV5-1	medium-sized	TRBD1	TRBJ2-2	17	TGCGCCAGCAAGACGGGGGACAGGCAGATGGCCACCGGGGAGCTGTTTTTT	CASKTGDRQMATGELFF
TRBV6-5	NA	TRBD2	TRBJ2-7	14	TGTGCCAGCAGTTACGGGACTAGCAATTACGAGCAGTACTTC	CASSYGTSNYEQYF
TRBV28	NA	NA	TRBJ1-2	14	TGTGCCAGCAGTTTATCCAGGGGCGGATATGGCTACACCTTC	CASSLSRGGYGYTF
TRBV6-2/TRBV6-3	NA	TRBD1	TRBJ2-7	14	TGTGCCAGCAGTTCGACGACAGGGCCCTACGAGCAGTACTTC	CASSSTTGPYEQYF
TRBV5-1	once	NA	TRBJ2-1	15	TGCGCCAGCAAGGGGACCGGGAGCGCCCACAATGAGCAGTTCTTC	CASKGTGSAHNEQFF
TRBV29-1	NA	NA	TRBJ2-1	11	TGCAGCGTTGAATTCTTCGGACAGCAGTTCTTC	CSVEFFGQQFF
TRBV28	NA	TRBD1	TRBJ1-2	14	TGTGCCAGCAGACCTCAGGGGGGTAACTATGGCTACACCTTC	CASRPQGGNYGYTF
TRBV19	NA	NA	TRBJ2-5	15	TGTGCCAGTAGTATTAGCCCCAACAGCCAAGAGACCCAGTACTTC	CASSISPNSQETQYF
TRBV25-1	few	TRBD2	TRBJ2-7	13	TGTGCCAGCACGGAGGGAGGGTCCTACGAGCAGTACTTC	CASTEGGSYEQYF
TRBV12-3/TRBV12-4	NA	NA	TRBJ2-2	13	TGTGCCAGCAGCACTAGTAACACCGGGGAGCTGTTTTTT	CASSTSNTGELFF